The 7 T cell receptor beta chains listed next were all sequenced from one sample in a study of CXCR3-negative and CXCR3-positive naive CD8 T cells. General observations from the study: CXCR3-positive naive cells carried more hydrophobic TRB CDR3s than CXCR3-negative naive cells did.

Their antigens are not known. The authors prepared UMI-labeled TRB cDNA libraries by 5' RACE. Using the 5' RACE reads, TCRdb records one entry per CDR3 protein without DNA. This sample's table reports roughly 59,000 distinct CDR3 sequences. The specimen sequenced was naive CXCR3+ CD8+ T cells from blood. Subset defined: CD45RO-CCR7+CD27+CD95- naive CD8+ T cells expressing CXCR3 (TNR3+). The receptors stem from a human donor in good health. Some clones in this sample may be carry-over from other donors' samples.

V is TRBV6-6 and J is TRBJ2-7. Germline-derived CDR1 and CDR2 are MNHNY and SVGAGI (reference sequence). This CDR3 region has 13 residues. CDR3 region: CASNSDEIYEQYF.

CDR3 amino acids: CASSSEGVTGELFF. The V gene is TRBV5-1, the J gene TRBJ2-2; TCRdb picks TRBD2, but there is no DNA to check that call. Germline assignment: CDR1 SGHRS and CDR2 YFSETQ. This CDR3 region has 14 residues.

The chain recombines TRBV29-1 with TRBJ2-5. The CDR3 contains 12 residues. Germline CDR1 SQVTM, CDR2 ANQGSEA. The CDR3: CSVYGERETQYF.

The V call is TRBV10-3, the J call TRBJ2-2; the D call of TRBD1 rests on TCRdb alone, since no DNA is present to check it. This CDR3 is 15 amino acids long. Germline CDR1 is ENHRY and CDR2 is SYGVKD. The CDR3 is CAISDAGTYTGELFF.

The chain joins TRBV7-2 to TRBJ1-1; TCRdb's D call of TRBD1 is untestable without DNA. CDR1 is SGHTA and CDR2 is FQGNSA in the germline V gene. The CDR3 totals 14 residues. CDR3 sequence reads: CASSLEERWGEAFF.

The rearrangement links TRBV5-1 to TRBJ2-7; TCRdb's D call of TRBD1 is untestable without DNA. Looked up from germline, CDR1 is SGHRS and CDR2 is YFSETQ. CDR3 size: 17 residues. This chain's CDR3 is CASSLAETGTGAYEQYF.

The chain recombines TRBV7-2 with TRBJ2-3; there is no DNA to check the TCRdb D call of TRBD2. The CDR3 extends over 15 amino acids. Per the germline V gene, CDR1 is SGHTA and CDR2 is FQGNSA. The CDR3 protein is CASMAALTSTDTQYF.